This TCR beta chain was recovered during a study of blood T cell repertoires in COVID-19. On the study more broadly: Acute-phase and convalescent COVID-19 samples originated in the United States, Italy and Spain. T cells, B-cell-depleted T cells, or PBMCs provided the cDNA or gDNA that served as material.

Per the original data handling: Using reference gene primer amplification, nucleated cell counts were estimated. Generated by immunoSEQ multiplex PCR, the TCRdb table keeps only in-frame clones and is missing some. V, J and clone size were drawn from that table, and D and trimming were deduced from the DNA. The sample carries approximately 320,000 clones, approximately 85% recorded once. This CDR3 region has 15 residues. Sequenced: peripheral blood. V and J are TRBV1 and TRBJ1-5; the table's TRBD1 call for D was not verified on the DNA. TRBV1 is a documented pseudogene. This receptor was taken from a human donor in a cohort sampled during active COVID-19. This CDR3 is CTSSQETVSNQPQHF. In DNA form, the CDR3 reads TGCACCAGCAGCCAAGAAACAGTTAGCAATCAGCCCCAGCATTTT.